Following are 32 T cell receptor beta chains from one sample sequenced in a study of OX40 agonist ivuxolimab in advanced cancers. The repertoire was sequenced with immunoSEQ multiplex PCR; TCRdb's copy has only in-frame clones and lacks some. The data show roughly 64,000 clones, around 84% seen once. The source was CD4+ or CD8+ T cells sorted from blood, collected in a trial of the OX40 agonist ivuxolimab. Receptors originate from an adult with an advanced solid tumor such as melanoma, head and neck, liver or kidney cancer.

This sequence joins TRBV7-2 and TRBJ1-4; 10 bases are a match to TRBD1. Germline V CDR1 and CDR2: SGHTA, FQGNSA. V lost 4 bases, J lost 6 bases, and 5 bases stayed unmatched. The CDR3 has 15 residues. The CDR3 reads CASSSSDRGHEKLFF. CDR3 in DNA: TGTGCCAGCAGCTCATCAGACAGGGGGCATGAAAAACTGTTTTTT.

The V and J genes are TRBV29-1 and TRBJ2-1, with 7 positions matching TRBD2. CDR1 and CDR2 from the germline V gene are SQVTM and ANQGSEA. V lost 6 bases to trimming and J lost 6 bases; unmatched junction nucleotides: 11. This CDR3 has 14 residues. CDR3 protein: CSVAYGRESNEQFF. Written as DNA, the CDR3 is TGCAGCGTGGCATACGGGCGGGAGAGCAATGAGCAGTTCTTC.

V gene TRBV7-2 combines with J gene TRBJ1-6; TRBD1 is a possible D gene (6 bases). CDR1 is SGHTA and CDR2 is FQGNSA in the germline V gene. Trimming pared 5 bases from V and 5 bases from J, leaving 22 bases between. The CDR3 is made up of 18 amino acids. The CDR3 region is CASSPRGPGAGDNSPLHF. The CDR3 nucleotides read TGTGCCAGCAGCCCCAGAGGACCAGGGGCTGGGGATAATTCACCCCTCCACTTT.

This chain connects TRBV11-3 to TRBJ1-3; maybe TRBD1 (6 bases). V lost 5 bases to trimming and J lost 4 bases, with 15 bases between them. CDR1 and CDR2 (germline): SGHNT, YENEEA. CDR3 length: 15 residues. CDR3 bases: TGTGCCAGCAGCCCAGCAGGGGATTCAGGAAACACCATATATTTT. Encoded protein: CASSPAGDSGNTIYF.

The V gene is TRBV2, the J gene TRBJ1-1; TRBD1 aligns across 9 bases. The CDR3 runs 18 residues. J lost 1 base, V lost 7 bases, and 16 bases had no gene match. The V gene's germline CDR1 is SNHLY and CDR2 FYNNEI. CDR3 in DNA: TGTGCCAGCATCACTCCACCGGGACAGGGCGCTCCGAACACTGAAGCTTTCTTT. Translating gives CASITPPGQGAPNTEAFF.

For the CDR3, the DNA is TGTGCCAGCAGCTTATTGGCTAGCGGGGTCCTCTACGAGCAGTACTTC. The encoded protein is CASSLLASGVLYEQYF. V usage is TRBV7-8 and J usage is TRBJ2-7, with 9 bases identical to TRBD2. This CDR3 comprises 16 residues. The trim removed 2 bases at V and 3 bases at J, leaving 8 bases unmatched. Per the germline V gene, CDR1 is SGHVS and CDR2 is FQNEAQ.

The chain couples TRBV28 to TRBJ1-1; the D gene is possibly TRBD1 (5 bases). V lost 3 bases and J 3 bases, leaving 11 bases between the germline ends. Germline V gene sequence: CDR1 MDHEN, CDR2 SYDVKM. The CDR3 is 14 amino acids. CDR3: CASSLYGGDTEAFF. CDR3 in DNA: TGTGCCAGCAGTTTGTATGGAGGGGACACTGAAGCTTTCTTT.

This chain links TRBV5-6 with TRBJ2-3; weak D call: TRBD1 (6 bases). The CDR3 loop spans 18 amino acids. The germline CDR1 and CDR2 sequences are SGHDT and YYEEEE. The V end lost 0 bases, the J end lost 3 bases, and 20 bases lay between the germline ends. The CDR3 is CASSLGTGGSLFTDTQYF. The CDR3 bases are TGTGCCAGCAGCTTGGGAACTGGGGGCAGCCTTTTTACAGATACGCAGTATTTT.

The CDR3 region is CAWILAGGHEQFF. The CDR3 nucleotides are TGTGCCTGGATACTAGCGGGAGGACATGAGCAGTTCTTC. The V gene is TRBV30, the J gene TRBJ2-1; TRBD2 matches 12 bases. This CDR3 has 13 residues. Per the germline V gene, CDR1 is GTSNPN and CDR2 is SVGIG (reference sequence). Trimming cost V 4 bases and J 8 bases; bases outside gene matches: 3.

Here the CDR3 reads CASREQETQYF. For the CDR3, the DNA is TGTGCCAGCAGGGAACAAGAGACCCAGTACTTC. The chain links TRBV6-1 to TRBJ2-5; the D is unclear. Trimming took 6 bases from V and 2 from J, leaving 4 bases between them. Germline CDR1 MNHNS, CDR2 SASEGT. The CDR3 has 11 amino acids.

The V and J genes are TRBV13 and TRBJ2-5; TRBD1 might be the D (6 bases). The ends were cut back, 2 bases at V and 4 bases at J, with 8 bases in the middle. This CDR3 has 13 amino acids. Germline CDR1 and CDR2: PRHDT and FYEKMQ (reference sequence). CDR3 DNA: TGTGCCAGCAGCTTACTAGGGGGAGAGACCCAGTACTTC. This codes for CASSLLGGETQYF.

V is TRBV5-8 and J is TRBJ1-2; D gene uncertain. Germline-derived CDR1 and CDR2 are SGHTS and YDEGEE. V shed 4 bases and J shed 0 bases, with 10 bases lying between them. The CDR3 runs 14 residues. CDR3 nucleotide sequence: TGTGCCAGCAGCGCCATGCAGGCTAACTATGGCTACACCTTC. This encodes CASSAMQANYGYTF.

Only a few counts were recorded for this clone. The chain couples TRBV4-1 to TRBJ1-1; D not certain. The V gene's germline CDR1 is MGHRA and CDR2 YSYEKL. The CDR3 is 13 residues long. V was cut by 3 bases and J by 0 bases, with 5 bases left in between. The CDR3 protein is CASSHPLNTEAFF. The CDR3 coding sequence is TGCGCCAGCAGCCATCCGCTGAACACTGAAGCTTTCTTT.

The chain employs TRBV19 and TRBJ2-3; D could derive from TRBD1 or TRBD2 (5 bases each). CDR3 length: 16 amino acids. Germline V gene data show CDR1 as LNHDA and CDR2 as SQIVND (reference sequence). The germline V and J ends were trimmed by 5 bases and 3 bases, with 18 bases remaining between them. The CDR3 loop reads CASSPEGAGGTDTQYF. CDR3 in DNA: TGTGCCAGTAGTCCAGAAGGGGCAGGCGGGACAGATACGCAGTATTTT.

This chain connects TRBV2 to TRBJ1-1, with D possibly matching TRBD1 (6 bases). There are 13 residues in the CDR3. Trimming stripped 7 bases from V and 2 bases from J, with 11 bases between. Per the germline V gene, CDR1 is SNHLY and CDR2 is FYNNEI. The CDR3 sequence: CASIQDRNTEAFF. CDR3 DNA sequence: TGTGCCAGCATCCAGGACAGAAACACTGAAGCTTTCTTT.

In regard to this clone: This may be a read error, as it is one base from a much larger clone. V usage is TRBV9 and J usage is TRBJ2-2, with no clear D. CDR1 and CDR2 from the germline V gene are SGDLS and YYNGEE. V was cut by 0 bases and J by 1 base, with 1 base left in between. This CDR3 has 13 amino acids. The CDR3 loop reads CASSVGNTGELFF. The CDR3 DNA follows: TGTGCCAGCAGCGTAGGGAACACCGGGGAGCTGTTTTTT.

The rearrangement links TRBV10-3 to TRBJ2-1; maybe TRBD1 (6 bases). The CDR3 length is 14 residues. Germline lookup yields CDR1 ENHRY and CDR2 SYGVKD. Trimming left V 7 bases short and J 0 bases short, with 10 bases between. The CDR3 nucleotides read TGTGCCATCACAGGGGATCACTCCTACAATGAGCAGTTCTTC. This sequence encodes CAITGDHSYNEQFF.

This chain connects TRBV18 to TRBJ2-7; 7 nucleotides match TRBD2. The CDR3 length is 14 residues. Germline CDR1 reads KGHSH; CDR2 reads LQKENI. The V and J ends lost 2 bases and 6 bases, in that order; junction bases with no gene match: 7. This chain's CDR3 is CASSPAGGSFEQYF. CDR3 nucleotides: TGTGCCAGCTCACCAGCTGGCGGGAGCTTCGAGCAGTACTTC. Variable domain in full (rest from reference TRBV18 and TRBJ2-7): NAGVMQNPRHLVRRRGQEARLRCSPMKGHSHVYWYRQLPEEGLKFMVYLQKENIIDESGMPKERFSAEFPKEGPSILRIQQVVRGDSAAYFCASSPAGGSFEQYFGPGTRLTVT.

The chain uses TRBV9 and TRBJ1-2; D call uncertain. This CDR3 has 15 residues. Trimming stripped 0 bases from V and 3 bases from J, with 12 bases between. Germline CDR1 is SGDLS and CDR2 is YYNGEE. CDR3 in amino acids: CASSVALEGYYGYTF. CDR3 nucleotide sequence: TGTGCCAGCAGCGTAGCTTTGGAAGGGTACTATGGCTACACCTTC.

This chain connects TRBV6-5 to TRBJ1-1; D gene uncertain. Germline CDR1 reads MNHEY; CDR2 reads SVGAGI. V lost 6 bases to trimming and J lost 7 bases, with 18 bases between them. The CDR3 has 14 residues. This CDR3 is CASSRTWRGREAFF. In DNA, the CDR3 is TGTGCCAGCAGCCGAACTTGGAGAGGCCGTGAAGCTTTCTTT.

The chain combines TRBV9 with TRBJ2-3; no clear D gene. The germline V gene encodes CDR1 SGDLS and CDR2 YYNGEE. This CDR3 has 15 amino acids. Trimming stripped 0 bases from V and 1 base from J, with 9 bases between. The CDR3 loop reads CASSVANGRTDTQYF. For the CDR3, the DNA is TGTGCCAGCAGCGTAGCCAACGGCCGCACAGATACGCAGTATTTT.

The genes are TRBV11-2 and TRBJ2-5, with D maybe TRBD2 (7 bases). The V end was cut by 3 bases, the J end by 3 bases, with 11 bases between. This CDR3 has 14 amino acids. Germline V gene sequence: CDR1 SGHAT, CDR2 FQNNGV. In DNA, the CDR3 is TGTGCCAGCAGCTTGGGGGCGGGGGAAGAGACCCAGTACTTC. It encodes CASSLGAGEETQYF.

V gene TRBV4-1 combines with J gene TRBJ2-2; possible D gene TRBD1, 6 bases. The CDR3 runs to 14 residues. Trimming cost V 6 bases and J 4 bases, with 12 bases left between them. CDR1 MGHRA and CDR2 YSYEKL come from the germline V gene. The CDR3 is CASSRRGGTGELFF. CDR3 nucleotides: TGCGCCAGCAGTCGTAGAGGGGGCACCGGGGAGCTGTTTTTT.

This chain links TRBV25-1 with TRBJ2-7; D call uncertain. CDR1 MGHDK and CDR2 SYGVNS come from the germline V gene. The CDR3 consists of 12 residues. V lost 5 bases and J lost 0, with 5 bases in between. This CDR3 reads CASSPSSYEQYF. DNA for the CDR3: TGTGCCAGCAGTCCCAGCTCCTACGAGCAGTACTTC.

The chain recombines TRBV6-1 with TRBJ2-1; 8 nucleotides match TRBD2. There are 15 residues in the CDR3. J was trimmed by 3 bases and V by 6 bases; bases with no gene match: 7. Looked up from germline, CDR1 is MNHNS and CDR2 is SASEGT. Here the CDR3 reads CASSETSEGYNEQFF. The CDR3 DNA reads as TGTGCCAGCAGCGAGACTAGCGAGGGCTACAATGAGCAGTTCTTC.

V gene TRBV5-4 combines with J gene TRBJ2-3, with 7 bases fitting TRBD1. CDR1 and CDR2 from the germline V gene are SGHNT and YYREEE (reference sequence). V lost 0 bases to trimming and J lost 3 bases; unmatched junction nucleotides: 4. The CDR3 has 15 amino acids. The CDR3 coding sequence is TGTGCCAGCAGCTTGGTTGACAGGGCGACAGATACGCAGTATTTT. Encoded protein: CASSLVDRATDTQYF.

The chain links TRBV7-9 to TRBJ1-2; 7 positions agree with TRBD1. With V trimmed by 5 bases and J by 13 bases, 13 bases remained unmatched. This CDR3 region has 13 residues. Germline lookup yields CDR1 SEHNR and CDR2 FQNEAQ (reference sequence). CDR3 loop: CASSTFDRAKSTF. CDR3 nucleotides: TGTGCCAGCAGCACCTTCGACAGGGCAAAGAGCACCTTC.

The chain combines TRBV2 with TRBJ2-1, with 9 bases aligning to TRBD2. J was trimmed by 11 bases and V by 6 bases; bases with no gene match: 2. Looked up from germline, CDR1 is SNHLY and CDR2 is FYNNEI. The CDR3 spans 11 residues. The CDR3 region is CASRASGKQFF. In nucleotides, the CDR3 is TGTGCCAGCAGGGCTAGCGGGAAGCAGTTCTTC.

The chain employs TRBV5-6 and TRBJ1-1; D possibly corresponds to TRBD1 (6 bases). The CDR3 covers 16 residues. Germline loops: CDR1 SGHDT, CDR2 YYEEEE. V was cut by 0 bases and J by 0 bases, with 12 bases left in between. CDR3 in amino acids: CASSLGQVGMNTEAFF. The CDR3 DNA sequence: TGTGCCAGCAGCTTGGGACAGGTCGGGATGAACACTGAAGCTTTCTTT. Full variable domain (missing parts from reference TRBV5-6 and TRBJ1-1): DAGVTQSPTHLIKTRGQQVTLRCSPKSGHDTVSWYQQALGQGPQFIFQYYEEEERQRGNFPDRFSGHQFPNYSSELNVNALLLGDSALYLCASSLGQVGMNTEAFFGQGTRLTVV.

V gene TRBV4-3 combines with J gene TRBJ2-7; TRBD1 aligns across 8 bases. The CDR3 spans 14 residues. Germline-derived CDR1 and CDR2 are LGHNA and YSLEER. With 2 bases clipped from V and 12 bases from J, the junction kept 12 bases outside the gene matches. The CDR3 sequence: CASSQQRGQGAAYF. The DNA for the CDR3 is TGCGCCAGCAGCCAACAAAGAGGACAGGGAGCGGCGTACTTC.

A few counts support this clone. The chain recombines TRBV11-2 with TRBJ2-3; D gene ambiguous. The germline gives CDR1 SGHAT, CDR2 FQNNGV. The CDR3 extends over 16 amino acids. Deletions cut 1 base from V and 0 bases from J, with 11 bases between. The DNA of the CDR3 is TGTGCCAGCAGCTTAGGACTCAGAGCTAGCACAGATACGCAGTATTTT. It is translated as CASSLGLRASTDTQYF.

CDR3 coding DNA: TGTGCCAGCTCACCGCGACAGGGTGATCAGGAGACCCAGTACTTC. Amino acid sequence: CASSPRQGDQETQYF. The genes are TRBV18 and TRBJ2-5; 7 bases line up with TRBD1. CDR1 is KGHSH, CDR2 LQKENI, per germline. CDR3 size: 15 residues. V was pared by 3 bases and J by 5 bases, with 9 bases of the junction left unmatched. The entire variable domain, with the rest obtained from reference TRBV18 and TRBJ2-5, is as follows: NAGVMQNPRHLVRRRGQEARLRCSPMKGHSHVYWYRQLPEEGLKFMVYLQKENIIDESGMPKERFSAEFPKEGPSILRIQQVVRGDSAAYFCASSPRQGDQETQYFGPGTRLLVL.